This T cell receptor (beta chain) was captured in a study of T cell responses to AZD1222 COVID-19 vaccine. Trimming took off 4 bases at V and 3 bases at J, with 15 bases between the two ends. In germline, CDR1 is MGHRA, CDR2 YSYEKL. The CDR3 runs 15 residues. This table comes from immunoSEQ multiplex PCR, and its TCRdb copy is limited to in-frame clones, with some not included. Of 150,000 to 200,000 clones listed, roughly 87% are singletons. The clonotype was recovered from an adult in good health. The sample here was peripheral blood, taken on day 0 of AZD1222 vaccination. This sequence joins TRBV4-1 and TRBJ1-1, with D perhaps TRBD1 (6 bases). CDR3 sequence reads: CASSPDWGADTEAFF. The CDR3 DNA follows: TGCGCCAGCAGCCCTGACTGGGGGGCCGACACTGAAGCTTTCTTT.